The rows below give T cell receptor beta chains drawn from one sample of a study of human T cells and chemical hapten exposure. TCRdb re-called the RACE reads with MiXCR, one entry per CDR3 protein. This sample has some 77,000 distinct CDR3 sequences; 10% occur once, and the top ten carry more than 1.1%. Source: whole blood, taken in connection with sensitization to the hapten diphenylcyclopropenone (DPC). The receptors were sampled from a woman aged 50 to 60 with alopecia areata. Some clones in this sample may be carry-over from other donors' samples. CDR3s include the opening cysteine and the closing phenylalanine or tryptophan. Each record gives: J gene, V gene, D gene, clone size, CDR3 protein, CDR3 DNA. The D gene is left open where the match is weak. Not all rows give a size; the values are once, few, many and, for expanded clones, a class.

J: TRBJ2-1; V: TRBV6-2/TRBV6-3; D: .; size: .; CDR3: CASSQIPWGEQFF; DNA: TGTGCCAGCAGTCAAATCCCGTGGGGTGAGCAGTTCTTC
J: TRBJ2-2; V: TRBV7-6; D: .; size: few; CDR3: CASRGRGARAANTGELFF; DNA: TGTGCCAGCAGGGGCCGGGGGGCCCGCGCGGCGAACACCGGGGAGCTGTTTTTT
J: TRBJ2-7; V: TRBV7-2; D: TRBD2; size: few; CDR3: CASSTQLAGVSEQYF; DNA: TGTGCCAGCAGTACACAACTAGCGGGAGTTAGCGAGCAGTACTTC
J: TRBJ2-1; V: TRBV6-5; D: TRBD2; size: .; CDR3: CASSPGGSGSNEQFF; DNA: TGTGCCAGCAGTCCCGGGGGTAGCGGGAGCAATGAGCAGTTCTTC
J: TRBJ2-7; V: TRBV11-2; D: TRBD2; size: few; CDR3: CASSTKTSGPPYEQYF; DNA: TGTGCCAGCAGCACAAAGACTAGCGGGCCGCCTTACGAGCAGTACTTC
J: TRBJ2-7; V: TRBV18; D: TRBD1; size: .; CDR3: CASSPPTGALSYEQYF; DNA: TGTGCCAGCTCCCCTCCGACAGGGGCCCTCTCCTACGAGCAGTACTTC
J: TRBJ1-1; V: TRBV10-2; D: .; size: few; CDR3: CASMDPGMNTEAFF; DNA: TGCGCCAGCATGGACCCCGGAATGAACACTGAAGCTTTCTTT
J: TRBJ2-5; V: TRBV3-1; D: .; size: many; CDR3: CASSQDRGIAPQETQYF; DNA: TGTGCCAGCAGCCAAGATCGGGGGATAGCGCCTCAAGAGACCCAGTACTTC
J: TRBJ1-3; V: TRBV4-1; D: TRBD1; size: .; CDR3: CASSQEDVSTGLAGNTIYF; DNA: TGCGCCAGCAGCCAAGAGGATGTTTCGACAGGGTTGGCCGGAAACACCATATATTTT
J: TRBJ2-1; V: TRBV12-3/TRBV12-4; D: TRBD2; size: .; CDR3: CASSATSGSGEFF; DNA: TGTGCCAGCAGTGCCACTAGCGGGAGCGGCGAGTTCTTC
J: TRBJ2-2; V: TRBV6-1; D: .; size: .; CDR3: CASSSPGSLTGELFF; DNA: TGTGCCAGCAGCTCACCCGGCAGCCTCACCGGGGAGCTGTTTTTT
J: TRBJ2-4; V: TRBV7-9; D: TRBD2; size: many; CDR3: CASSRIQLAAKNIQYF; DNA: TGTGCCAGCAGCCGCATTCAACTAGCGGCCAAAAACATTCAGTACTTC
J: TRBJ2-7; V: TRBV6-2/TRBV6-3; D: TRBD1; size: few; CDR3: CASRSGTGSSYEQYF; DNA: TGTGCCAGCAGATCCGGGACAGGGAGCTCCTACGAGCAGTACTTC
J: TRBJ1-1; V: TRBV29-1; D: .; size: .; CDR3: CSVGAGKTEAFF; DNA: TGCAGCGTCGGGGCAGGGAAGACTGAAGCTTTCTTT
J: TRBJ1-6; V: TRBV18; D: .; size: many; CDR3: CASSPDGASNSPLHF; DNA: TGTGCCAGCTCACCCGACGGCGCGTCTAATTCACCCCTCCACTTT
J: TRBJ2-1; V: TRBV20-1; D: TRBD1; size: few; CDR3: CSARTGGYYNEQFF; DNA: TGCAGTGCTCGTACAGGGGGCTACTACAATGAGCAGTTCTTC
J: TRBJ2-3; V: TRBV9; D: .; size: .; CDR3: CASSVVGDTQYF; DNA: TGTGCCAGCAGCGTAGTCGGAGATACGCAGTATTTT
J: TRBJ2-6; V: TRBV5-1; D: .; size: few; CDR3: CASSLEAHTVLTF; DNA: TGCGCCAGCAGCTTGGAGGCCCATACCGTCCTGACTTTC
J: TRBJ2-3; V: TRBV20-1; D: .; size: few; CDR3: CSARGVAGKPADTQYF; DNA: TGCAGTGCTAGAGGGGTGGCGGGAAAGCCCGCAGATACGCAGTATTTT
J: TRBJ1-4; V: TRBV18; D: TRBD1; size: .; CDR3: CASSPSQGAGEKLFF; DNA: TGTGCCAGCTCACCGTCACAGGGGGCAGGAGAAAAACTGTTTTTT
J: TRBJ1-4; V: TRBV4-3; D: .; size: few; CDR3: CASSQDKGVREKLFF; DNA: TGCGCCAGCAGCCAAGATAAAGGGGTCCGAGAAAAACTGTTTTTT
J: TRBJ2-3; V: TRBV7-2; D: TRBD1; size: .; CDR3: CASSLAPAGGADTQYF; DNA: TGTGCCAGCAGCTTAGCGCCGGCAGGGGGCGCAGATACGCAGTATTTT
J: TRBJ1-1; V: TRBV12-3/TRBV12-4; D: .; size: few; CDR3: CASSLTDGLPRAFF; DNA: TGTGCCAGCAGTCTCACGGACGGCCTACCAAGGGCTTTCTTT
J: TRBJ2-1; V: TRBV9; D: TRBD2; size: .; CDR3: CASSSQETSGYNEQFF; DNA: TGTGCCAGCAGCTCCCAGGAGACTAGCGGGTACAATGAGCAGTTCTTC
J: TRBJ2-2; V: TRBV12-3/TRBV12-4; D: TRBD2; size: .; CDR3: CASSLGLAGYTGELFF; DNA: TGTGCCAGCAGTTTAGGCCTAGCGGGGTACACCGGGGAGCTGTTTTTT